Following are 3 T cell receptor beta chains from one sample sequenced in a study of CD8 T cells in Susac syndrome. A quantity of about 0.5 to 1 ug RNA underwent reverse transcription using random hexamers. TCRdb re-called the immunoSEQ multiplex PCR reads with MiXCR, one entry per CDR3 protein. The sample contains 250,000 or so distinct CDR3 sequences, roughly 93% of which appear only once. The sequenced material came from CD4+ T cells from PBMCs. All receptors derive from a human donor with multiple sclerosis.

The chain recombines TRBV3-1 with TRBJ2-2; 7 positions match TRBD1. The V gene's germline CDR1 is LGHDT and CDR2 YNNKEL (reference sequence). J lost 6 bases, V lost 2 bases, and 3 bases had no gene match. The CDR3 contains 14 residues. CDR3 nucleotides: TGTGCCAGCAGCCAATTCCAGGGGGCCGGGGAGCTGTTTTTT. Protein product: CASSQFQGAGELFF.

With regard to this clonotype: The junction and the germline gene differ at one end; a read error may be behind it. The V and J genes are TRBV20-1 and TRBJ2-2; 11 positions agree with TRBD2. Looked up from germline, CDR1 is DFQATT and CDR2 is SNEGSKA (reference sequence). The CDR3 runs 13 residues. CDR3 sequence reads: CATSGKNTGELFF. The CDR3 DNA reads TGTGCGACTAGCGGGAAGAACACCGGGGAGCTGTTTTTT.

The V gene is TRBV2, the J gene TRBJ2-2; no definite D call. Trimming took 1 base from V and 2 from J, leaving 8 bases between them. There are 15 residues in the CDR3. The V gene's germline CDR1 is SNHLY and CDR2 FYNNEI. The CDR3 region has the DNA TGTGCCAGCAGTGAAGGCATCATTAACACCGGGGAGCTGTTTTTT. Its protein is CASSEGIINTGELFF.